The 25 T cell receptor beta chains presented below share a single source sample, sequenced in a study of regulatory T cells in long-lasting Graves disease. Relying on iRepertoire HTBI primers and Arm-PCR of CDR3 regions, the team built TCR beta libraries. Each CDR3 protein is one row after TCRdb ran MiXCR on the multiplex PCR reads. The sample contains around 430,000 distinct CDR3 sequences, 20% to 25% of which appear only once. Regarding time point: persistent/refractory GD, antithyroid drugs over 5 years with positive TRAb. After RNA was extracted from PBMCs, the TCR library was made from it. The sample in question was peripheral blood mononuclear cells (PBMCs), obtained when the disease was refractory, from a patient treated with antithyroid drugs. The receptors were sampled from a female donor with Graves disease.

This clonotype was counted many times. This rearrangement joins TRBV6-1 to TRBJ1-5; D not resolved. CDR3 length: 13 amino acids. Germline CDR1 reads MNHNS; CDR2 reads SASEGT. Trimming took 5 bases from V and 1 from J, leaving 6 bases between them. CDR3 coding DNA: TGTGCCAGCAGTCGACTGAGCAATCAGCCCCAGCATTTT. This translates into CASSRLSNQPQHF.

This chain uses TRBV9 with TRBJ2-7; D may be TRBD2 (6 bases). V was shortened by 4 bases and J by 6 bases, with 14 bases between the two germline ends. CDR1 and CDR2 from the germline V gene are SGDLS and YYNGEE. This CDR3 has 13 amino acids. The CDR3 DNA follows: TGTGCCAGCAGCTTCGGAGGAGGGCCCGAGCAGTACTTC. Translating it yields CASSFGGGPEQYF. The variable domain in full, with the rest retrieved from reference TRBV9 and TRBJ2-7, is DSGVTQTPKHLITATGQRVTLRCSPRSGDLSVYWYQQSLDQGLQFLIQYYNGEERAKGNILERFSAQQFPDLHSELNLSSLELGDSALYFCASSFGGGPEQYFGPGTRLTVT.

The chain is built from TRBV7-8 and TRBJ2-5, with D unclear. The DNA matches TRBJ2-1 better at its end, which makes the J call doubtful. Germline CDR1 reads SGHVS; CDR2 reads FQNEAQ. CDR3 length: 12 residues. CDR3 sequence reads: CASSLDRNEQFF. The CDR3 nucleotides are TGTGCCAGCAGCTTAGATCGGAATGAGCAGTTCTTC.

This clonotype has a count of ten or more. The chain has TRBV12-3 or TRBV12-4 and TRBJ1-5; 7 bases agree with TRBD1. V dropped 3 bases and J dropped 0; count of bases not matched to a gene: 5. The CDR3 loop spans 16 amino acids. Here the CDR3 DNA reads TGTGCCAGCAGTTTTGCAGGGGGAGGTAGCAATCAGCCCCAGCATTTT. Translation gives CASSFAGGGSNQPQHF.

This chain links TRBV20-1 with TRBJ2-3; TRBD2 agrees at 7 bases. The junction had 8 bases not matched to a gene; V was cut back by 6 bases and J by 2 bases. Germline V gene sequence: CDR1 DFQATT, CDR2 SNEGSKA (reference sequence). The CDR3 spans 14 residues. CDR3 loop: CSAPLAGDTDTQYF. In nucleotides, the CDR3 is TGCAGTGCCCCCTTGGCGGGGGACACAGATACGCAGTATTTT.

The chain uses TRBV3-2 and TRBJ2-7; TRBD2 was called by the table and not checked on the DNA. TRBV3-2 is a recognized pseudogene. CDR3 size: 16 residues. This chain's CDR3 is CASSQEGAGGLEEQYF. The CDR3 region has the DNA TGTGCCAGCAGCCAAGAGGGAGCGGGAGGGCTGGAGGAGCAGTACTTC.

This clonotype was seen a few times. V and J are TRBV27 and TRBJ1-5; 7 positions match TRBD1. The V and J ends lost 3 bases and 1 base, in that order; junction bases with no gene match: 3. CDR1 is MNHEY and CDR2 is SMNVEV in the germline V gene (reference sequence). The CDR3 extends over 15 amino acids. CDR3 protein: CASSFGQDSNQPQHF. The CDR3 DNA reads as TGTGCCAGCAGTTTCGGACAGGACAGCAATCAGCCCCAGCATTTT.

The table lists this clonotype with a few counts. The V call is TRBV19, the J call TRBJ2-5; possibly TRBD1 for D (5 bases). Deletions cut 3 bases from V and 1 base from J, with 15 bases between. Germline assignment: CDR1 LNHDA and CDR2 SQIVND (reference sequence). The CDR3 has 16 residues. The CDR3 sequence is CASSISPGRTQETQYF. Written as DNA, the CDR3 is TGTGCCAGTAGTATTAGCCCAGGGCGGACCCAAGAGACCCAGTACTTC.

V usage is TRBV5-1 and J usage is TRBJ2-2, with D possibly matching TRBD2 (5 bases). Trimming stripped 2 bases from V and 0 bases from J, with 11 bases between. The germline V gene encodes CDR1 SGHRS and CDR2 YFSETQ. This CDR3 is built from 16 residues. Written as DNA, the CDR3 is TGCGCCAGCAGCTTCCGGGGAATTACGAACACCGGGGAGCTGTTTTTT. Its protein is CASSFRGITNTGELFF.

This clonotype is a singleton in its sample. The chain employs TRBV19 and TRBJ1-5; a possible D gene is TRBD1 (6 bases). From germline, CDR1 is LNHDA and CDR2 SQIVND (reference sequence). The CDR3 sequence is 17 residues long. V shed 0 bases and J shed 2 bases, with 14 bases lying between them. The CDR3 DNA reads TGTGCCAGTAGTATAGACCAGGGGAGTTGGCGCAATCAGCCCCAGCATTTT. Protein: CASSIDQGSWRNQPQHF.

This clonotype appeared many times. Here the CDR3 reads CASTGLPYEQYF. The CDR3 DNA reads TGTGCCAGCACGGGGTTACCCTACGAGCAGTACTTC. The J gene is TRBJ2-7, the V gene TRBV2, with D possibly matching TRBD2 (5 bases). This CDR3 has 12 residues. Per germline, CDR1 SNHLY and CDR2 FYNNEI. V gave up 7 bases and J gave up 2 bases, with 9 bases separating them.

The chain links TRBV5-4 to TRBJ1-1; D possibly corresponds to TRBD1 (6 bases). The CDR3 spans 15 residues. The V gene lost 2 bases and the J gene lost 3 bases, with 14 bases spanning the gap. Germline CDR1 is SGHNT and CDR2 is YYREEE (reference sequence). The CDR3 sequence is CASSLQDRLDTEAFF. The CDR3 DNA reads TGTGCCAGCAGCTTACAGGACAGATTGGACACTGAAGCTTTCTTT. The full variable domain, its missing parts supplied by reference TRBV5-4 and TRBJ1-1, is ETGVTQSPTHLIKTRGQQVTLRCSSQSGHNTVSWYQQALGQGPQFIFQYYREEENGRGNFPPRFSGLQFPNYSSELNVNALELDDSALYLCASSLQDRLDTEAFFGQGTRLTVV.

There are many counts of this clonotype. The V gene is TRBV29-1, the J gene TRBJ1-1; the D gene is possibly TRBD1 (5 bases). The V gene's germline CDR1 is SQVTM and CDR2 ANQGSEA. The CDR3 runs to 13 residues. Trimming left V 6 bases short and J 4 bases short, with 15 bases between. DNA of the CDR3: TGCAGCGTGACAAGAGGGGAAGGCACTGAAGCTTTCTTT. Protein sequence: CSVTRGEGTEAFF.

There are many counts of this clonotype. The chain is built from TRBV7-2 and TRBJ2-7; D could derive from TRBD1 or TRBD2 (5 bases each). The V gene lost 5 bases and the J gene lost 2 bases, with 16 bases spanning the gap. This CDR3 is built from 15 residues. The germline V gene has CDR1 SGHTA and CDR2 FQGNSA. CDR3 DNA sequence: TGTGCCAGCAGCCCAAACGGGGCGGCGACCTACGAGCAGTACTTC. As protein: CASSPNGAATYEQYF.

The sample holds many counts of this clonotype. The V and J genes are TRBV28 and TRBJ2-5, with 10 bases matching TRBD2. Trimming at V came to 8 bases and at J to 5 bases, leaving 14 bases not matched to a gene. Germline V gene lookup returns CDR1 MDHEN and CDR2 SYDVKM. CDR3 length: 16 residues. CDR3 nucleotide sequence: TGTGCCAGCGAGGCCATCGAAGCGGGGGGGCGGGAGACCCAGTACTTC. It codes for CASEAIEAGGRETQYF.

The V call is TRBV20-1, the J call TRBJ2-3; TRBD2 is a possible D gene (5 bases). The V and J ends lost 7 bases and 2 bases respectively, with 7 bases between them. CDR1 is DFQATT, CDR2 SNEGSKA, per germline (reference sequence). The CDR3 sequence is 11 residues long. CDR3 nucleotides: TGCAGTGGAGGGCCCACAGATACGCAGTATTTT. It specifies CSGGPTDTQYF.

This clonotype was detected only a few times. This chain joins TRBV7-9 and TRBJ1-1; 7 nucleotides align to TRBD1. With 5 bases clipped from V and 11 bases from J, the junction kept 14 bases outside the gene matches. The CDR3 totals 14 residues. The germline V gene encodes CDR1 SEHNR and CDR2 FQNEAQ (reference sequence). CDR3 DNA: TGTGCCAGCAGCAGCCGGGACAGACCCTCGAAGGCTTTCTTT. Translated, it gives CASSSRDRPSKAFF.

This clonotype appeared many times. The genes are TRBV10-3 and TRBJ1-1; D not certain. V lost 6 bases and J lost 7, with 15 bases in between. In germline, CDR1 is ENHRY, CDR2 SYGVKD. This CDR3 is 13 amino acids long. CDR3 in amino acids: CAIREQISNEAFF. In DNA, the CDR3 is TGTGCCATCAGGGAGCAAATTTCCAATGAAGCTTTCTTT.

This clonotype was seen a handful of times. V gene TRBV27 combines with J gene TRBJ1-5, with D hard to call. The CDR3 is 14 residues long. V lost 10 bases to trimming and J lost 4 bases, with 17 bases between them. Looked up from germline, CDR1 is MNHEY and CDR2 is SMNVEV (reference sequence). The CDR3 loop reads CAKHQDGPNQPQHF. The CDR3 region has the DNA TGTGCCAAACATCAGGACGGACCAAATCAGCCCCAGCATTTT.

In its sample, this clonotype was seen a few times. CDR3 sequence reads: CASRPQGGDYGYTF. In nucleotides, the CDR3 is TGTGCCAGCAGACCCCAGGGGGGGGACTATGGCTACACCTTC. V is TRBV12-3 or TRBV12-4 and J is TRBJ1-2, with 7 nucleotides matching TRBD1. V lost 6 bases to trimming and J lost 3 bases; unmatched junction nucleotides: 7. This CDR3 region has 14 residues.

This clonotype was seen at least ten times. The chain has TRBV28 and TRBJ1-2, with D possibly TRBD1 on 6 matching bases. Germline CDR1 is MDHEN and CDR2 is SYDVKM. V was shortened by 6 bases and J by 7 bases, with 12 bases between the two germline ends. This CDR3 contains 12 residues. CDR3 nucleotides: TGTGCCAGCAGGGATTCAGGGGCTGGCTACACCTTC. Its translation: CASRDSGAGYTF.

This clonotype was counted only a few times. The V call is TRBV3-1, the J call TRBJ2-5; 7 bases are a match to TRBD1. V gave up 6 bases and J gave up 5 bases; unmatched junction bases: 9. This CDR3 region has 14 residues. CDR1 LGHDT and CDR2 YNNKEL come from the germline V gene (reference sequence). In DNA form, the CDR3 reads TGTGCCAGCAGGGAGAACAGGGGAGTGGAGACCCAGTACTTC. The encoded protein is CASRENRGVETQYF.

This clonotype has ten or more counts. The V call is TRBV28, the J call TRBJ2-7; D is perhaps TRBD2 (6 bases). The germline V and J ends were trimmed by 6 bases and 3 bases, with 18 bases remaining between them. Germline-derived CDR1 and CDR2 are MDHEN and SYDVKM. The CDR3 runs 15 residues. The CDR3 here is CASSALTTSYYEQYF. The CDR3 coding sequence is TGTGCCAGCAGCGCCTTAACGACTAGTTACTACGAGCAGTACTTC.

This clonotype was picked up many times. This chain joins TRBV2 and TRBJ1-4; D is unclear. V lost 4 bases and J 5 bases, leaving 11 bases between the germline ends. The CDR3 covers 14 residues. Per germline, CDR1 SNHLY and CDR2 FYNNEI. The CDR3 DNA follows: TGTGCCAGCAGTGGATCTCTGGTGAATGAAAAACTGTTTTTT. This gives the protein CASSGSLVNEKLFF.

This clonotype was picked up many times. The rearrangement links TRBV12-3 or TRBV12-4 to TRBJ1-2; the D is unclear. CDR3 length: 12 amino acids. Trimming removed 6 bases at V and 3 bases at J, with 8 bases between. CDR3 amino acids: CASSLVDYGYTF. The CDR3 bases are TGTGCCAGCAGCCTGGTCGACTATGGCTACACCTTC.